This T cell receptor (beta chain) was retrieved from a study of T cell responses to AZD1222 COVID-19 vaccine (dated by TCRdb to the early 2020s). At the level of the whole study: A total of just over 230 trial participants underwent TCR sequencing, of whom 200 to 220 had received two doses of AZD1222 and 26 had received two doses of the MenACWY control vaccine. Trial participants were enrolled by age into subgroups of 18-55, 56-69 and 70-plus years, and around 150, 28 and 57 TCR-sequenced participants, respectively, were included in these subgroups.

In light of the paper, this sample's time point label describes: about 28 days (+/-7) after the second vaccine dose. AZD1222 recipients given second doses at about 4 weeks or at about 12 weeks were pooled, since spike-specific TCR depth and breadth were not found to differ between the two schedules. Vaccinee samples were obtained from the UK trials COV001 and COV002, which included a single-blind randomized controlled phase 2/3 trial of AZD1222 (ChAdOx1 nCoV-19) in healthy adults. Trial participant PBMC samples were collected at day 0 and day 28 after the second dose for TCRbeta chain sequencing. This clone was seen once. Which antigen it targets is not known. Base qualities are not provided; no much larger clone lies one nucleotide away. Based on the germline V gene, the CDR1 and CDR2 sequences are LGHNA and YNFKEQ. Inclusive of the bounding cysteine and phenylalanine, the CDR3 is 13 residues long. Solely the CDR3 DNA is kept, with 39 bases framed from the first base. A distance of 6 bases separates the germline ends of V and J, which lose 0 bases and 6 bases respectively.

The CDR3 regions of human TCRbeta chains were subjected to immunosequencing. In the paper's pipeline: TCRs in the repertoires were matched against a reference library of SARS-CoV-2-specific TCRs that had been generated with the MIRA antigen-specificity platform. Breadth was defined as the fraction of unique TCRs that were SARS-CoV-2-associated, and depth was defined as the fraction of total T cells that were SARS-CoV-2-associated. Using the MIRA data, every spike-specific TCR was mapped to the spike region that the TCR reacted to and assigned to either a CD4 or a CD8 class. Log10-transformed breadth and depth values were compared by one-way ANOVA with Sidak's multiple comparisons tests. The immuneACCESS repertoire file appears here via TCRdb, limited to in-frame rearrangements. These files lack a portion of the clones; in checked studies, under half of the deficit traces to unresolved V genes, and the cause of the others is not known. Clone size and the V and J calls come from that table; the DNA yielded D and trimming. The sample profile shows roughly 85,000 clones; 90% of them were found once. The ten largest clonotypes hold over 3% of the sample.

The research as a whole found: Most participants were white British and females outnumbered males, and the authors suggested that clonal diversity may have been underestimated. Nearly half of unique spike-specific TCRs reportedly recognized epitopes outside regions mutated in the B.1.351 and B.1.1.7 variants. The vaccine-associated CD4 TCRs covered the entire spike protein, and the dominant responses fell in regions 160-218 and 743-854. Spike-specific TCR breadth and depth rose significantly after two AZD1222 doses compared with day 0 and with MenACWY recipients. The 56-69-year group was small, and its depth increase did not reach significance, likely because of low power. Because no day 14 peak-response samples were available, the repertoires could be characterized only after the peak T cell response. Only five or six AZD1222 recipients were SARS-CoV-2 seropositive at baseline, limiting conclusions about previously exposed vaccinees.

The receptor was isolated from an adult who received the AZD1222 COVID-19 vaccine. Here the chain combines TRBV4-2 and TRBJ1-5; no D segment can be confidently identified. Sequenced material: peripheral blood, taken 28 days after the second AZD1222 dose. DNA sequence: TGTGCCAGCAGCCAAGATTTCAGTCAGCCCCAGCATTTT. Translated, this is CASSQDFSQPQHF.